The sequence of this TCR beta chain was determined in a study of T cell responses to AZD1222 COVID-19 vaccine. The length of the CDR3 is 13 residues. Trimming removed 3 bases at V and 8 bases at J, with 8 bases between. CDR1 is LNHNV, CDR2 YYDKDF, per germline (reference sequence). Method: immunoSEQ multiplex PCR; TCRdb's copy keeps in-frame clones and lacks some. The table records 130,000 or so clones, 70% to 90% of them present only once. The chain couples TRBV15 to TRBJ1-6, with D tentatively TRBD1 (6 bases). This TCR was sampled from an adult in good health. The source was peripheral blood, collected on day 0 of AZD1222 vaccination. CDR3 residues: CATSRGGHSPLHF. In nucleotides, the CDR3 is TGTGCCACCAGCAGGGGGGGGCATTCACCCCTCCACTTT.